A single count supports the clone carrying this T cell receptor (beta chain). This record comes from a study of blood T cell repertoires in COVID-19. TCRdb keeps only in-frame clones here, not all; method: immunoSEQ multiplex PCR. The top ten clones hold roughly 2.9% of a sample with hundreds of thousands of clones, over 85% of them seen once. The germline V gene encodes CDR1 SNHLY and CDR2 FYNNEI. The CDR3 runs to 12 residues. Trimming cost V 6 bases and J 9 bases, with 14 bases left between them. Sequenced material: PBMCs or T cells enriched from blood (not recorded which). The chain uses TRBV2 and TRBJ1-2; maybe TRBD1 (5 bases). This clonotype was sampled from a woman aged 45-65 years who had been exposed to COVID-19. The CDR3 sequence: CASRQGFISYTF. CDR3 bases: TGTGCCAGCAGGCAGGGATTCATAAGCTACACCTTC.